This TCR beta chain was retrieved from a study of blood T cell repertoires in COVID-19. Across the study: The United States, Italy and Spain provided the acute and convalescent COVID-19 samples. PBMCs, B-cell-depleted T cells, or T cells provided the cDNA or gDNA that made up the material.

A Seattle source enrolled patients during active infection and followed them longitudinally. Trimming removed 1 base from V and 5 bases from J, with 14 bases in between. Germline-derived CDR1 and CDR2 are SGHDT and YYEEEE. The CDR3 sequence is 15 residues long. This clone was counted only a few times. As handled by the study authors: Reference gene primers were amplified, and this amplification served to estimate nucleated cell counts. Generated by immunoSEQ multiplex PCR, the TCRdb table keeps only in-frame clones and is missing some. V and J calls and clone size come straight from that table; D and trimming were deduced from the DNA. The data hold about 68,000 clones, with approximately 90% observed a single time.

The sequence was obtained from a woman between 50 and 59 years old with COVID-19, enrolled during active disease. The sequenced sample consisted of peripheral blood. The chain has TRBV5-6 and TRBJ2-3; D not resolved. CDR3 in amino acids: CASSLFPGQKDTQYF. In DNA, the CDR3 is TGTGCCAGCAGCTTGTTTCCAGGCCAGAAAGATACGCAGTATTTT.